Each of the 22 T cell receptor beta chains below was sequenced from the same sample in a study of T cell responses to AZD1222 COVID-19 vaccine (dated by TCRdb to the early 2020s). Libraries came from the immunoSEQ multiplex PCR assay. Entries here come from immuneACCESS through TCRdb and include only in-frame sequences with V and J called. Some clones fail to appear in such tables; in the studies checked, an unresolved V gene covers under half of the shortfall, and the cause of the remainder is unknown. This sample is represented by about 120,000 clones; more than 75% of them were singletons. 6% to 8% of the sample belongs to the ten largest clones. The time point label here, explained by the study, means: baseline before first vaccination. Sequencing was performed on peripheral blood, taken on day 0 of AZD1222 vaccination. These receptor sequences come from an adult in good health.

The CDR3 bases are TGTGCCAGCAGCCCCGGATCGGGCTGGTTCGGCTACACCTTC. Translation: CASSPGSGWFGYTF. V usage is TRBV6-5 and J usage is TRBJ1-2; D call uncertain. V gave up 6 bases and J gave up 8 bases, with 19 bases separating them. This CDR3 contains 14 residues. Per germline, CDR1 MNHEY and CDR2 SVGAGI.

The rearrangement joins TRBV6-5 to TRBJ2-2; a weak D match, TRBD2 (5 bases). V lost 8 bases, J lost 7 bases, and 14 bases lay in between. The V gene's germline CDR1 is MNHEY and CDR2 SVGAGI. CDR3 length: 13 amino acids. The CDR3 DNA reads as TGTGCCAGCCGAATTGGACTTGGCGGGGAGCTGTTTTTT. This encodes CASRIGLGGELFF.

This chain connects TRBV19 to TRBJ1-1; 8 nucleotides match TRBD1. Germline CDR1 is LNHDA and CDR2 is SQIVND (reference sequence). The CDR3 covers 13 residues. V lost 5 bases to trimming and J lost 4 bases; unmatched junction nucleotides: 3. The CDR3 sequence: CASSYRGTTEAFF. The CDR3 DNA reads TGTGCCAGTAGTTACAGGGGGACCACTGAAGCTTTCTTT. The full variable domain, its missing parts supplied by reference TRBV19 and TRBJ1-1, is DGGITQSPKYLFRKEGQNVTLSCEQNLNHDAMYWYRQDPGQGLRLIYYSQIVNDFQKGDIAEGYSVSREKKESFPLTVTSAQKNPTAFYLCASSYRGTTEAFFGQGTRLTVV.

The CDR3 sequence is CASSLTGATYEQYF. The DNA of the CDR3 is TGTGCCAGCAGCCTGACAGGGGCCACCTACGAGCAGTACTTC. The chain is built from TRBV5-5 and TRBJ2-7; 8 nucleotides match TRBD1. Germline V gene lookup returns CDR1 SGHKS and CDR2 YYEKEE (reference sequence). After removal of 4 bases from V and 2 bases from J, the junction contained 5 bases not matched to a gene. This CDR3 has 14 residues.

This clone has only a few counts. The chain uses TRBV29-1 and TRBJ2-3, with D uncertain. The CDR3 loop spans 15 amino acids. Per the germline V gene, CDR1 is SQVTM and CDR2 is ANQGSEA. V lost 0 bases to trimming and J lost 2 bases, with 12 bases between them. The CDR3, as DNA: TGCAGCGTTGAAGATCCCCTGGCCTTCACAGATACGCAGTATTTT. Amino acids: CSVEDPLAFTDTQYF.

The chain joins TRBV14 to TRBJ2-1, with 8 bases that match TRBD2. This CDR3 is 13 amino acids long. V shed 3 bases and J 6 bases; nucleotides not matched to a gene: 1. Germline V gives CDR1 SGHDN, CDR2 FVKESK. CDR3 loop: CASSHGGVNEQFF. For the CDR3, the DNA is TGTGCCAGCAGCCACGGGGGGGTCAATGAGCAGTTCTTC. The full variable domain, with the rest looked up from reference TRBV14 and TRBJ2-1, is EAGVTQFPSHSVIEKGQTVTLRCDPISGHDNLYWYRRVMGKEIKFLLHFVKESKQDESGMPNNRFLAERTGGTYSTLKVQPAELEDSGVYFCASSHGGVNEQFFGPGTRLTVL.

This sequence joins TRBV27 and TRBJ1-1; no reliable D call. Trimming cost V 7 bases and J 5 bases, with 20 bases left between them. Germline assignment: CDR1 MNHEY and CDR2 SMNVEV (reference sequence). The CDR3 contains 15 residues. Written as DNA, the CDR3 is TGTGCCAGCAATAAAGGAGGGAGGTCGAGGACTGAAGCTTTCTTT. Amino acid sequence: CASNKGGRSRTEAFF.

The chain links TRBV28 to TRBJ2-5; 8 nucleotides align to TRBD2. The CDR3 is 13 amino acids. CDR1 MDHEN and CDR2 SYDVKM come from the germline V gene. The trim removed 8 bases at V and 10 bases at J, leaving 12 bases unmatched. The CDR3 DNA sequence: TGTGCCAGCGGAGACGGGGGCCGGGAGGGCCAGTACTTC. This encodes CASGDGGREGQYF.

This chain connects TRBV6-5 to TRBJ1-2; D may be TRBD1 (6 bases). The CDR3 spans 15 residues. Germline CDR1 reads MNHEY; CDR2 reads SVGAGI. Between the trimmed V and J ends, which lost 8 bases and 3 bases, there was a span of 19 bases. DNA of the CDR3: TGTGCCAGCTTTAAGGGGGGAGGGTCCTACTATGGCTACACCTTC. Translating it yields CASFKGGGSYYGYTF.

V usage is TRBV6-6 and J usage is TRBJ1-4; D may be TRBD1 (5 bases). Germline loops: CDR1 MNHNY, CDR2 SVGAGI (reference sequence). Trimming took off 1 base at V and 8 bases at J, with 14 bases between the two ends. CDR3 length: 15 amino acids. The CDR3 DNA reads as TGTGCCAGCAGTTACTTGAACTCCGAGGGGGAAAAACTGTTTTTT. Translated, it gives CASSYLNSEGEKLFF.

The V gene is TRBV5-1, the J gene TRBJ1-1; the D is unclear. Trimming cost V 2 bases and J 4 bases, with 12 bases left between them. The germline V gene has CDR1 SGHRS and CDR2 YFSETQ. The CDR3 runs to 14 residues. The CDR3 coding sequence is TGCGCCAGCAGCTTAGAGGGAGCGGGCACTGAAGCTTTCTTT. The encoded protein is CASSLEGAGTEAFF.

The chain couples TRBV6-5 to TRBJ1-5; perhaps TRBD1 as D (5 bases). The CDR3 extends over 13 amino acids. Germline CDR1 and CDR2: MNHEY and SVGAGI. Between the trimmed V and J ends, which lost 8 bases and 7 bases, there was a span of 15 bases. The CDR3 here is CASLLGGSQPQHF. Written as DNA, the CDR3 is TGTGCCAGCCTCCTGGGGGGGTCACAGCCCCAGCATTTT.

The rearrangement links TRBV11-2 to TRBJ2-3, with 7 bases lining up with TRBD2. The CDR3 is 15 residues long. The germline V gene has CDR1 SGHAT and CDR2 FQNNGV. V dropped 5 bases and J dropped 3; count of bases not matched to a gene: 8. The CDR3 DNA sequence: TGTGCCAGCAGCGTGGGGGGGAGGGGTACAGATACGCAGTATTTT. Translation: CASSVGGRGTDTQYF.

The rearrangement uses TRBV27 and TRBJ1-6; 11 positions agree with TRBD1. The length of the CDR3 is 18 residues. Germline V lookup: CDR1 MNHEY, CDR2 SMNVEV (reference sequence). Trimming removed 5 bases from V and 8 bases from J; junction bases left unmatched: 14. The CDR3 reads CASSTLRTRGQGDSPLHF. In DNA, the CDR3 is TGTGCCAGCAGTACACTGCGAACCCGGGGACAGGGGGATTCACCCCTCCACTTT.

A few counts support this clone. The V call is TRBV10-2, the J call TRBJ1-1, with unresolved D. This CDR3 spans 11 amino acids. Per the germline V gene, CDR1 is WSHSY and CDR2 is SAAADI. The ends were cut back, 6 bases at V and 8 bases at J, with 10 bases in the middle. The CDR3 sequence: CASRGGREAFF. The DNA for the CDR3 is TGCGCCAGCAGGGGTGGTAGGGAAGCTTTCTTT.

The chain carries TRBV6-2 or TRBV6-3 and TRBJ1-1; D is unclear. The V end lost 4 bases, the J end lost 10 bases, and 13 bases lay between the germline ends. This CDR3 region has 12 residues. In germline, CDR1 is MNHEY, CDR2 SVGEGT. CDR3 protein: CASSLERRGAFF. In DNA form, the CDR3 reads TGTGCCAGCAGTTTAGAGCGCCGCGGAGCTTTCTTT.

This clone was counted only a few times. The chain has TRBV6-6 and TRBJ2-1; no clear D gene. The CDR3 is 13 residues long. The germline V and J ends were trimmed by 0 bases and 4 bases, with 4 bases remaining between them. Germline V gives CDR1 MNHNY, CDR2 SVGAGI (reference sequence). The CDR3 DNA is TGTGCCAGCAGTTACTCAGAGTACAATGAGCAGTTCTTC. Translation: CASSYSEYNEQFF.

This clone has only one observation. The rearrangement joins TRBV10-3 to TRBJ2-2; D might be TRBD1 (5 bases). V was shortened by 5 bases and J by 3 bases, with 16 bases between the two germline ends. The CDR3 is made up of 16 amino acids. Germline-derived CDR1 and CDR2 are ENHRY and SYGVKD. The CDR3 here is CAISSPGRADTGELFF. The DNA for the CDR3 is TGTGCCATCAGTTCTCCGGGCAGGGCGGACACCGGGGAGCTGTTTTTT.

The chain links TRBV24-1 to TRBJ1-2; D remains ambiguous. The CDR3 sequence is 14 residues long. V lost 3 bases, J lost 4 bases, and 11 bases lay in between. Looked up from germline, CDR1 is KGHDR and CDR2 is SFDVKD. The CDR3 DNA follows: TGTGCCACCAGTGATCCGGGATTCTTCTATGGCTACACCTTC. Residues: CATSDPGFFYGYTF.

The chain uses TRBV27 and TRBJ1-5, with D possibly TRBD1 on 6 matching bases. The V gene lost 3 bases and the J gene lost 9 bases, with 12 bases spanning the gap. CDR3 length: 13 residues. In germline, CDR1 is MNHEY, CDR2 SMNVEV (reference sequence). The DNA of the CDR3 is TGTGCCAGCAGTTTCGGCAGGGGAGGGCCCCAGCATTTT. Encoded protein: CASSFGRGGPQHF.

The V call is TRBV12-3 or TRBV12-4, the J call TRBJ1-2, with a possible D match to TRBD1 (6 bases). Between the trimmed V and J ends, which lost 5 bases and 11 bases, there was a span of 15 bases. This CDR3 region has 12 residues. CDR3: CASSPPGTPYTF. Written as DNA, the CDR3 is TGTGCCAGCAGTCCCCCCGGGACACCATACACCTTC.

V and J are TRBV24-1 and TRBJ2-1; D is perhaps TRBD2 (5 bases). Trimming removed 4 bases from V and 16 bases from J, with 13 bases in between. The CDR3 loop spans 11 amino acids. The V gene's germline CDR1 is KGHDR and CDR2 SFDVKD. The CDR3 region is CATSDPSKFFF. The CDR3 bases are TGTGCCACCAGTGACCCTAGCAAATTCTTCTTC.